This T cell receptor (beta chain) appears in the sequencing data of a study of T-cell memory formation after mild COVID-19. The length of the CDR3 is 14 residues. The V end was cut by 3 bases, the J end by 7 bases, with 13 bases between. Germline-derived CDR1 and CDR2 are SEHNR and FQNEAQ (reference sequence). Via MiXCR, TCRdb re-called the 5' RACE reads, giving one row per CDR3 protein. In the table there are roughly 340,000 distinct CDR3 sequences, around 20% of which are singletons. The clonotype comes from a young man who had mild COVID-19 (a few samples of this study predate the infection). Cell type and time point are not known. The sequenced sample consisted of PBMCs or a T cell subset sorted from them (not recorded which). The chain recombines TRBV7-9 with TRBJ1-3; D is perhaps TRBD1 (6 bases). CDR3 protein: CASSLFQGINTIYF. The CDR3 DNA reads TGTGCCAGCAGCTTGTTCCAGGGGATCAACACCATATATTTT.